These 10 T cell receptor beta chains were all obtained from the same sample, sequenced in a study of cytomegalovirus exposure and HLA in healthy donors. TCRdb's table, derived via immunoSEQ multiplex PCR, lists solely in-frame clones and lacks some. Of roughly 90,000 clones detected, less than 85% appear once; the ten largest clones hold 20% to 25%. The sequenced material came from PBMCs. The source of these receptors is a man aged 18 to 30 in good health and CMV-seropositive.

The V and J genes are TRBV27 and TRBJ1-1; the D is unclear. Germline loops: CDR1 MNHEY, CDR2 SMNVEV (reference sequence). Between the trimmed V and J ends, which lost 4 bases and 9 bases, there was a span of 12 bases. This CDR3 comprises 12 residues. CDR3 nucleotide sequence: TGTGCCAGCAGTTCGGGGTCGGGCAAAGCTTTCTTT. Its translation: CASSSGSGKAFF.

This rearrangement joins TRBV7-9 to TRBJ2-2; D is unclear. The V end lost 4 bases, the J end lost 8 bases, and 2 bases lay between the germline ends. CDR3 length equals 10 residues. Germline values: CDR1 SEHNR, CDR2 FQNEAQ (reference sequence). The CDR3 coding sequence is TGTGCCAGCAGCTCTGGGGAGCTGTTTTTT. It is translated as CASSSGELFF.

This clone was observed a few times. CDR3 amino acids: CASSRQAGLSSSYEQYF. CDR3 bases: TGTGCCAGCAGCCGCCAAGCGGGACTATCAAGCTCCTACGAGCAGTACTTC. The rearrangement joins TRBV14 to TRBJ2-7, with 7 bases that match TRBD2. The trim removed 4 bases at V and 0 bases at J, leaving 12 bases unmatched. CDR3 length equals 17 residues. Germline CDR1 is SGHDN and CDR2 is FVKESK.

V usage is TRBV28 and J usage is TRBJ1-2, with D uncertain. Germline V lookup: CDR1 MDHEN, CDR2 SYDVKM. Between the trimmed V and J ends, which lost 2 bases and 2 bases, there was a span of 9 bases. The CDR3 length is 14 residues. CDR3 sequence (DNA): TGTGCCAGCAGTTTAACCTTACGGAACTATGGCTACACCTTC. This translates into CASSLTLRNYGYTF.

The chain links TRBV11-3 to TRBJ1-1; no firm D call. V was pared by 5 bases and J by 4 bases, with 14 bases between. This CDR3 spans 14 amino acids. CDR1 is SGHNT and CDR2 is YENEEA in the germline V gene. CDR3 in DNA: TGTGCCAGCAGCCTTTCGAGCATGAGCACTGAAGCTTTCTTT. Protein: CASSLSSMSTEAFF.

CDR3 residues: CASSSGQIAREQFF. Written as DNA, the CDR3 is TGCGCCAGCAGCTCAGGACAGATTGCCAGGGAGCAGTTCTTC. The rearrangement links TRBV5-1 to TRBJ2-1; possible D gene TRBD1, 6 bases. V was clipped by 3 bases and J by 10 bases, with 17 bases between them. The CDR3 is 14 residues long. From germline, CDR1 is SGHRS and CDR2 YFSETQ.

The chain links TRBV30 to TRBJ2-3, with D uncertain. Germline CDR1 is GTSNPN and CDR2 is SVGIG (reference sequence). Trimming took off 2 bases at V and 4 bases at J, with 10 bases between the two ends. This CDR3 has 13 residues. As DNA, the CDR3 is TGTGCCTGGAGTTTCTTAGAACCAGATACGCAGTATTTT. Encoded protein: CAWSFLEPDTQYF.

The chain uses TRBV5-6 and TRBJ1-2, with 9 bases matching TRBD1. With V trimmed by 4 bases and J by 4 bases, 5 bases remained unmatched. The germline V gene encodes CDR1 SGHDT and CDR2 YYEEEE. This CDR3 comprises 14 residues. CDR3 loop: CASSRGQGPYGYTF. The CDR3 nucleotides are TGTGCCAGCAGCCGGGGACAGGGACCCTATGGCTACACCTTC. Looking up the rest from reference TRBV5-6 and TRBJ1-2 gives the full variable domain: DAGVTQSPTHLIKTRGQQVTLRCSPKSGHDTVSWYQQALGQGPQFIFQYYEEEERQRGNFPDRFSGHQFPNYSSELNVNALLLGDSALYLCASSRGQGPYGYTFGSGTRLTVV.

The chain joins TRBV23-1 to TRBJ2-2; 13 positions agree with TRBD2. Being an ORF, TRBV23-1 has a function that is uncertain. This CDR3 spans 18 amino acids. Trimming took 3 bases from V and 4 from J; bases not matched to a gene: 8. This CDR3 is CASSQWTSGSCCTGELFF. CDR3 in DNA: TGCGCCAGCAGTCAGTGGACTAGCGGGAGTTGTTGCACCGGGGAGCTGTTTTTT.

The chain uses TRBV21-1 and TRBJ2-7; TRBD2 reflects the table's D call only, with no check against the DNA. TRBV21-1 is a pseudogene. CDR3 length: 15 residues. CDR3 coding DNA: TGTGCCAGCAGCAAAGGGGCTAGCAGATCCTACGAGCAGTACGTC. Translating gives CASSKGASRSYEQYV.